The 13 T cell receptor beta chains reported below all come from one sample, sequenced in a study of T-cell memory formation after mild COVID-19. TCRdb recomputed calls from the 5' RACE reads with MiXCR, one row per CDR3 protein. The data show approximately 560,000 distinct CDR3 sequences, around 15% seen once. The source material was PBMCs or a T cell subset sorted from them (not recorded which). All receptors come from an adult woman who had mild COVID-19 (a few samples of this study predate the infection). Cell type and time point are not known.

This clonotype was seen a few times. The chain uses TRBV5-4 and TRBJ2-3; tentatively, D is TRBD2 (5 bases). Trimming removed 1 base from V and 0 bases from J, with 15 bases in between. CDR3 length equals 17 residues. Germline-derived CDR1 and CDR2 are SGHNT and YYREEE (reference sequence). Here the CDR3 reads CASSLSKLAPSTDTQYF. The CDR3 nucleotides read TGTGCCAGCAGCTTGTCCAAGCTAGCCCCCAGCACAGATACGCAGTATTTT. The full variable domain, rest sourced from reference TRBV5-4 and TRBJ2-3, is ETGVTQSPTHLIKTRGQQVTLRCSSQSGHNTVSWYQQALGQGPQFIFQYYREEENGRGNFPPRFSGLQFPNYSSELNVNALELDDSALYLCASSLSKLAPSTDTQYFGPGTRLTVL.

This clonotype was recorded at least ten times. The chain links TRBV7-9 to TRBJ1-1; D call uncertain. Trimming took off 5 bases at V and 2 bases at J, with 9 bases between the two ends. Germline-derived CDR1 and CDR2 are SEHNR and FQNEAQ (reference sequence). The CDR3 has 13 amino acids. The CDR3 DNA sequence: TGTGCCAGCAGCGAACGGGGTAACACTGAAGCTTTCTTT. It codes for CASSERGNTEAFF.

The gene calls are TRBV7-2 and TRBJ1-2; tentatively, D is TRBD1 (5 bases). The CDR3 runs to 15 residues. The germline CDR1 and CDR2 sequences are SGHTA and FQGNSA. Trimming took 2 bases from V and 2 from J, leaving 12 bases between them. The CDR3 loop is CASSLYQGANYGYTF. The DNA for the CDR3 is TGTGCCAGCAGCTTATACCAGGGCGCCAACTATGGCTACACCTTC.

The V call is TRBV24-1, the J call TRBJ2-1, with D hard to call. V gave up 4 bases and J gave up 6 bases, with 3 bases separating them. The CDR3 spans 11 residues. CDR1 KGHDR and CDR2 SFDVKD come from the germline V gene. This CDR3 is CATSDFNEQFF. The CDR3 nucleotides read TGTGCCACCAGTGACTTCAATGAGCAGTTCTTC.

The genes are TRBV5-5 and TRBJ2-3, with 10 nucleotides matching TRBD2. Trimming at V came to 6 bases and at J to 4 bases, leaving 8 bases not matched to a gene. The V gene's germline CDR1 is SGHKS and CDR2 YYEKEE (reference sequence). The CDR3 sequence is 15 residues long. CDR3 coding DNA: TGTGCCAGCACGCCGAGCGGGGGGGGCGCAGATACGCAGTATTTT. Its protein is CASTPSGGGADTQYF.

The J gene is TRBJ2-3, the V gene TRBV6-5; no clear D gene. The CDR3 totals 16 residues. Trimming pared 3 bases from V and 0 bases from J, leaving 13 bases between. Germline CDR1 is MNHEY and CDR2 is SVGAGI. The CDR3 protein is CASSYMAGLSTDTQYF. CDR3 DNA sequence: TGTGCCAGCAGTTATATGGCTGGCCTAAGCACAGATACGCAGTATTTT.

This clonotype was found many times. The V and J genes are TRBV29-1 and TRBJ2-3; possible D gene TRBD1, 5 bases. Germline-derived CDR1 and CDR2 are SQVTM and ANQGSEA. CDR3 length: 11 amino acids. V lost 6 bases and J lost 2, with 6 bases in between. The CDR3 here is CSVDTTDTQYF. The CDR3 region has the DNA TGCAGCGTGGACACCACAGATACGCAGTATTTT.

J is TRBJ2-5 and V is TRBV4-1; tentatively, D is TRBD1 or TRBD2 (5 bases each). Trimming stripped 2 bases from V and 4 bases from J, with 20 bases between. Per germline, CDR1 MGHRA and CDR2 YSYEKL. The CDR3 extends over 17 amino acids. The CDR3 reads CASSQPWDGPLGETQYF. The CDR3 DNA reads TGCGCCAGCAGCCAACCCTGGGACGGCCCTCTGGGAGAGACCCAGTACTTC.

The chain employs TRBV20-1 and TRBJ1-1, with D perhaps matching TRBD1 (5 bases). This CDR3 is built from 14 residues. V gave up 0 bases and J gave up 11 bases, with 19 bases separating them. Germline V gene sequence: CDR1 DFQATT, CDR2 SNEGSKA (reference sequence). CDR3 DNA: TGCAGTGCTAGAGATCCACGGCCGCGGACAAACGCTTTCTTT. It specifies CSARDPRPRTNAFF.

This sequence joins TRBV10-3 and TRBJ2-7; 10 bases agree with TRBD2. CDR1 and CDR2 (germline): ENHRY, SYGVKD. V lost 2 bases and J lost 5; bases outside the gene matches: 6. The CDR3 is 15 residues long. In nucleotides, the CDR3 is TGTGCCATCAGTGAGAGCGGGAGGGCCTCGAACGAGCAGTACTTC. Translation: CAISESGRASNEQYF.

V gene TRBV5-1 combines with J gene TRBJ2-1; D is unresolved. CDR1 and CDR2 (germline): SGHRS, YFSETQ. The CDR3 is made up of 13 amino acids. V lost 0 bases, J lost 6 bases, and 7 bases lay in between. The DNA of the CDR3 is TGCGCCAGCAGCTTGGTCAGTTCCAATGAGCAGTTCTTC. Translated: CASSLVSSNEQFF. Together with reference TRBV5-1 and TRBJ2-1, the CDR3 gives the full variable domain: KAGVTQTPRYLIKTRGQQVTLSCSPISGHRSVSWYQQTPGQGLQFLFEYFSETQRNKGNFPGRFSGRQFSNSRSEMNVSTLELGDSALYLCASSLVSSNEQFFGPGTRLTVL.

This clonotype has just a few counts. The chain employs TRBV6-5 and TRBJ1-5; 7 bases agree with TRBD1. Germline values: CDR1 MNHEY, CDR2 SVGAGI. After removal of 6 bases from V and 5 bases from J, the junction contained 16 bases not matched to a gene. CDR3 length equals 17 residues. The CDR3, as DNA: TGTGCCAGCAGCCAGGGCCCGGTGACAGGGCTCGATCAGCCCCAGCATTTT. This encodes CASSQGPVTGLDQPQHF.

V gene TRBV2 combines with J gene TRBJ2-3; TRBD2 might be the D (6 bases). Trimming removed 1 base from V and 0 bases from J, with 8 bases in between. The CDR3 consists of 15 residues. Per germline, CDR1 SNHLY and CDR2 FYNNEI. DNA for the CDR3: TGTGCCAGCAGTGAAGAGCGGGTTAGCACAGATACGCAGTATTTT. Translating it yields CASSEERVSTDTQYF.